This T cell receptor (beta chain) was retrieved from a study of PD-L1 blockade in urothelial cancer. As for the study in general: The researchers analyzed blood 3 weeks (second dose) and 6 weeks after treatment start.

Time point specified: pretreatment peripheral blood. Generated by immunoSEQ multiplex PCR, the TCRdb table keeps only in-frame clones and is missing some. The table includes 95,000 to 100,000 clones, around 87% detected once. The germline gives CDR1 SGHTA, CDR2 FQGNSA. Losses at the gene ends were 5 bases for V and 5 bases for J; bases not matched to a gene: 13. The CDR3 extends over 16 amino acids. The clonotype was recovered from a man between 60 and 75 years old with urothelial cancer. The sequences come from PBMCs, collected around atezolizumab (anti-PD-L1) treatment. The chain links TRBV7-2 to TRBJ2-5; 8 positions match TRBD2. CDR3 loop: CASSPPLGGGLETQYF. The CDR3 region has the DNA TGTGCCAGCAGCCCCCCCCTCGGGGGGGGGCTGGAGACCCAGTACTTC.